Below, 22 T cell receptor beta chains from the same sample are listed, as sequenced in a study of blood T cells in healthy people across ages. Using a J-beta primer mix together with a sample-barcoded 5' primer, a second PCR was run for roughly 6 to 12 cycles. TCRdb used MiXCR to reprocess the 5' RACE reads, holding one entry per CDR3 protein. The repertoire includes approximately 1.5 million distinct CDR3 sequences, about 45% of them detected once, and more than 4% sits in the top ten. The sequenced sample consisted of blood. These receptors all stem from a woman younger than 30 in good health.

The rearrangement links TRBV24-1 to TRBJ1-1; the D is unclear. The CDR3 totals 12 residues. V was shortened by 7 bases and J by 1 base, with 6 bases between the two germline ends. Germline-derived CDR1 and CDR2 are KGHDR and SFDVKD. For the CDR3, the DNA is TGTGCCACCAGCAGCCCGAACACTGAAGCTTTCTTT. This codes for CATSSPNTEAFF.

This chain's CDR3 is CASSLSSYITDTQYF. CDR3 nucleotides: TGTGCCAGCAGTTTATCCTCTTATATCACAGATACGCAGTATTTT. The chain is built from TRBV27 and TRBJ2-3; D not certain. The length of the CDR3 is 15 residues. The V gene lost 0 bases and the J gene lost 2 bases, with 9 bases spanning the gap. From germline, CDR1 is MNHEY and CDR2 SMNVEV (reference sequence).

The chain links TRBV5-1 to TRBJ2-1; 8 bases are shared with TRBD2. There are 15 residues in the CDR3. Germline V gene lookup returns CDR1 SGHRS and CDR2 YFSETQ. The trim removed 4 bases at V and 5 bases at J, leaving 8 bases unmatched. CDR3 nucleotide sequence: TGCGCCAGCAGCCCTAATCTAGCGGGTCACAATGAGCAGTTCTTC. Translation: CASSPNLAGHNEQFF.

The CDR3 here is CASSPPGALAKNIQYF. The CDR3, as DNA: TGTGCCAGCAGCCCCCCTGGGGCTCTAGCCAAAAACATTCAGTACTTC. The V call is TRBV28, the J call TRBJ2-4; possibly TRBD1 for D (5 bases). The CDR3 has 16 amino acids. V was pared by 6 bases and J by 0 bases, with 15 bases between. CDR1 is MDHEN and CDR2 is SYDVKM in the germline V gene. The full variable domain, rest sourced from reference TRBV28 and TRBJ2-4, is DVKVTQSSRYLVKRTGEKVFLECVQDMDHENMFWYRQDPGLGLRLIYFSYDVKMKEKGDIPEGYSVSREKKERFSLILESASTNQTSMYLCASSPPGALAKNIQYFGAGTRLSVL.

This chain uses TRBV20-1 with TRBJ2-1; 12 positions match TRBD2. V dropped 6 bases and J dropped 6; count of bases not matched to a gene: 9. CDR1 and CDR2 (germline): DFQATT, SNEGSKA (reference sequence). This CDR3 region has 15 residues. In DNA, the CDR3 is TGCAGTGCATCCCTTCTAGCGGGAGGGGGCAATGAGCAGTTCTTC. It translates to CSASLLAGGGNEQFF.

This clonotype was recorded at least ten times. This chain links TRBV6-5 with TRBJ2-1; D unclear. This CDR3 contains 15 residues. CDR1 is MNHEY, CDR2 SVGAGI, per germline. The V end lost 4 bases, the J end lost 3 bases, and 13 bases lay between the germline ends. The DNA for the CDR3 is TGTGCCAGCAGTTCACAGCCCCCCATCTACAATGAGCAGTTCTTC. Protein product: CASSSQPPIYNEQFF.

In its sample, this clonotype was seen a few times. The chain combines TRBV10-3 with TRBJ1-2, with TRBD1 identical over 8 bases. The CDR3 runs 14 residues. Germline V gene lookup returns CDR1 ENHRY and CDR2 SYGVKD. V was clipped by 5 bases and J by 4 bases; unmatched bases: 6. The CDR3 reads CAISHEGQGYGYTF. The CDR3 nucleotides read TGTGCCATCAGTCATGAAGGACAGGGCTATGGCTACACCTTC.

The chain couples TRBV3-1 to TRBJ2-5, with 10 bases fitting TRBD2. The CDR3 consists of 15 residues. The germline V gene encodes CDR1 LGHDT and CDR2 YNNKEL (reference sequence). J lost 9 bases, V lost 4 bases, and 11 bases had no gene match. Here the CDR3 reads CASSRTSGGGEAQYF. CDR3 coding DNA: TGTGCCAGCAGCCGGACTAGCGGAGGTGGTGAGGCCCAGTACTTC.

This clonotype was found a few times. Written as DNA, the CDR3 is TGCAGCGTGAGGGAGGGACCCAAAAACATTCAGTACTTC. Its translation is CSVREGPKNIQYF. The gene calls are TRBV29-1 and TRBJ2-4, with 7 bases identical to TRBD2. CDR1 is SQVTM and CDR2 is ANQGSEA in the germline V gene. This CDR3 has 13 residues. The V and J ends lost 6 bases and 2 bases, in that order; junction bases with no gene match: 4.

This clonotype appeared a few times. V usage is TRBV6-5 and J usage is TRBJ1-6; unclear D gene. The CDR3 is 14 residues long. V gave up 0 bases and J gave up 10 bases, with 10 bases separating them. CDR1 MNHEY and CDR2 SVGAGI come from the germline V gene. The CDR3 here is CASSYSPFGSPLHF. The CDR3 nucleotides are TGTGCCAGCAGTTACTCCCCCTTTGGGTCACCCCTCCACTTT.

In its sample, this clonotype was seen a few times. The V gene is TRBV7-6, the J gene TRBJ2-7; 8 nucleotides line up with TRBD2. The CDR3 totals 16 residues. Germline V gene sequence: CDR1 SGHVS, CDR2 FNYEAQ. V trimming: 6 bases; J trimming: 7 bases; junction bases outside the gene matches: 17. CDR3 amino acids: CASSPSGGGPYNEQYF. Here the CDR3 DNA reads TGTGCCAGCAGTCCCTCGGGCGGGGGGCCCTACAATGAGCAGTACTTC.

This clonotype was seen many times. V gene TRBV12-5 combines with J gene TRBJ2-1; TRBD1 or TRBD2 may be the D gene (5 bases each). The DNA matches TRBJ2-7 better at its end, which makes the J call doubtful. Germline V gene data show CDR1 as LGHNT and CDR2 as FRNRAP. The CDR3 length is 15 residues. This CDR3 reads CASGLGESKHNEQYF. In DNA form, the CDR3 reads TGTGCTAGTGGTTTAGGGGAGAGCAAGCACAATGAGCAGTACTTC.

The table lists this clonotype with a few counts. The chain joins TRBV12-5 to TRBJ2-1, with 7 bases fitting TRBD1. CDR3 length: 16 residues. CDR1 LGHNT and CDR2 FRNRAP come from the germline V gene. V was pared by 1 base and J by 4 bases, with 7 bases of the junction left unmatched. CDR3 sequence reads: CASGLAQGEKYNEQFF. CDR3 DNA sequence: TGTGCTAGTGGTTTGGCTCAGGGGGAAAAGTACAATGAGCAGTTCTTC.

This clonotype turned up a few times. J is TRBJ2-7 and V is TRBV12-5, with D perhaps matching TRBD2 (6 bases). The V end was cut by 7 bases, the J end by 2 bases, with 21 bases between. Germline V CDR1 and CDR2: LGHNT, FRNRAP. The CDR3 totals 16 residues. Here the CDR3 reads CASAQIYSTGAYEQYF. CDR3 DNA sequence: TGTGCTAGTGCCCAAATCTACTCCACGGGGGCCTACGAGCAGTACTTC.

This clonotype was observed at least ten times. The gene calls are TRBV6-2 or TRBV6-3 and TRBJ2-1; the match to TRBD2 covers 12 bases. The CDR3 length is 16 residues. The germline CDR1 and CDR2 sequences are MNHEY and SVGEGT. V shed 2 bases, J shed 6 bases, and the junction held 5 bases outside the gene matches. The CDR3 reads CASSYLGTSGSNEQFF. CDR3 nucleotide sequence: TGTGCCAGCAGTTACCTGGGGACTAGCGGGTCCAATGAGCAGTTCTTC.

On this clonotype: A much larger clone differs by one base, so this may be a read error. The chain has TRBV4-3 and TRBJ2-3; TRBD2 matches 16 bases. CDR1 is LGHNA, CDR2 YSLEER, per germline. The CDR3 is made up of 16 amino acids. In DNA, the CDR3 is TGCGCCGGCAGCCAGGGACTAGCGGGAGGGCATGATACGCAGTATTTT. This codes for CAGSQGLAGGHDTQYF.

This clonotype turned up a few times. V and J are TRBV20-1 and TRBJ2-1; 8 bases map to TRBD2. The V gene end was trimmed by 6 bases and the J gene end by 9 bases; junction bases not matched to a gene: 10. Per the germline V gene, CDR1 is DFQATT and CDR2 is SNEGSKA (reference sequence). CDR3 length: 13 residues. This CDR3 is CSAPISREVEQFF. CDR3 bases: TGCAGTGCGCCCATCTCGCGGGAGGTTGAGCAGTTCTTC.

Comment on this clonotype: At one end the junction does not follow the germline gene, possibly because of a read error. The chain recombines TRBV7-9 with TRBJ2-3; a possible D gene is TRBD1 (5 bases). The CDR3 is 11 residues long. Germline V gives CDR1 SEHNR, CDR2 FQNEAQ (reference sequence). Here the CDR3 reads CASRDTETQYF. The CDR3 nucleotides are TGTGCCAGCAGGGACACAGAGACGCAGTATTTT. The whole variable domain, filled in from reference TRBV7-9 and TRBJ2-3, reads DTGVSQNPRHKITKRGQNVTFRCDPISEHNRLYWYRQTLGQGPEFLTYFQNEAQLEKSRLLSDRFSAERPKGSFSTLEIQRTEQGDSAMYLCASRDTETQYFGPGTRLTVL.

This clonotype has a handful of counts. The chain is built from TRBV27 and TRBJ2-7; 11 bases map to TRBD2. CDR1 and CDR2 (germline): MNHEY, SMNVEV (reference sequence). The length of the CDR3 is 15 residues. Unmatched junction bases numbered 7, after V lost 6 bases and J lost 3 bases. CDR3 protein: CASRARLAGNYEQYF. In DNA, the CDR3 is TGTGCCAGCAGAGCTCGACTAGCGGGGAACTACGAGCAGTACTTC.

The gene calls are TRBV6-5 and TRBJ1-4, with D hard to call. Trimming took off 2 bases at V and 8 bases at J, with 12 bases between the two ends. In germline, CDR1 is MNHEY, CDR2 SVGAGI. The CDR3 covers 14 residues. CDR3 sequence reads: CASSYRGGEEKLFF. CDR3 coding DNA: TGTGCCAGCAGTTACCGGGGTGGGGAGGAAAAACTGTTTTTT.

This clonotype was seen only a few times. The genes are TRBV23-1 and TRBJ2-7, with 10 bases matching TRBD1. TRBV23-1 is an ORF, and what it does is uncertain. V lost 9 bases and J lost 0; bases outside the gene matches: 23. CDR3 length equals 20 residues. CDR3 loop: CASYGGQGRKLVRSSYEQYF. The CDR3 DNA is TGCGCCAGTTACGGGGGACAGGGGAGGAAGTTAGTAAGGAGCTCCTACGAGCAGTACTTC.

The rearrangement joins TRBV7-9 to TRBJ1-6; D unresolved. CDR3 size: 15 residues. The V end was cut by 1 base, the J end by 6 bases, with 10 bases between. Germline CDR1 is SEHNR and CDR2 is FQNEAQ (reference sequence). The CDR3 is CASSLVAGGNSPLHF. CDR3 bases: TGTGCCAGCAGCTTAGTGGCGGGCGGTAATTCACCCCTCCACTTT.